This is a list of T cell receptor beta chains from one sample in a study of T cells in Graves' hyperthyroidism and ophthalmopathy. MiXCR, applied by TCRdb to the multiplex PCR reads, yields one record per CDR3 protein. Altogether about 270,000 distinct CDR3 sequences are present, approximately 20% being singletons, with the ten largest covering 50% to 75%. Sequencing input: blood. The receptors were gathered from a man aged 30 to 45 with Graves' ophthalmopathy. Each CDR3 is given without its conserved first and last residue. The D gene is left open where the match is weak.

cdr3_aa j_call d_call v_call cdr3_length
ASGLWGASTDTQY TRBJ2-3 . TRBV12-5 13
ASSEAGANVLT TRBJ2-6 . TRBV13 11
ASSLVLGHASEAF TRBJ1-1 . TRBV5-1 13
ASSLSTGGMNTEAF TRBJ1-1 TRBD1 TRBV5-1 14
SASEGDGELF TRBJ2-2 . TRBV29-1 10
ASSSRQGRYGYT TRBJ1-2 TRBD1 TRBV7-2 12
AGSPPANTDTQY TRBJ2-3 . TRBV18 12
ASSLGGAYNEQF TRBJ2-1 . TRBV28 12
ASSLRDRDDSPLH TRBJ1-6 TRBD1 TRBV11-3 13
SVQTGTSYEQY TRBJ2-7 . TRBV29-1 11
ASSSHTDTQY TRBJ2-3 . TRBV27 10
ASSSNTGDAETQY TRBJ2-5 TRBD1 TRBV11-3 13
ASSQVVTSQETQY TRBJ2-5 . TRBV3-1 13
ATSDWNRGDTQY TRBJ2-3 TRBD1 TRBV2 12
AIRGTGSTDTQY TRBJ2-3 TRBD1 TRBV10-3 12
AISDQGVNLNSEAF TRBJ1-1 TRBD1 TRBV10-3 14
ASSPRTGWGGKWTQY TRBJ2-5 TRBD1 TRBV7-9 15
AWSREREQY TRBJ2-7 . TRBV30 9
ASTLSGSSYEQY TRBJ2-7 TRBD2 TRBV3-1 12
ATAVRLDSPPYEQY TRBJ2-7 . TRBV6-1 14
AWNVGNTIY TRBJ1-3 . TRBV30 9
SALQVGGAPGETQY TRBJ2-5 TRBD1 TRBV20-1 14
ASSRGLAGVGASREQY TRBJ2-7 TRBD2 TRBV27 16
ATSRGRAEAF TRBJ1-1 . TRBV28 10
ASSFTGNGSPLH TRBJ1-6 . TRBV11-3 12
ASSVDLAGINEQF TRBJ2-1 TRBD2 TRBV9 13
ASSSGTQETQY TRBJ2-5 . TRBV2 11
ASRFLTSGRAGGLQNIQY TRBJ2-4 TRBD2 TRBV6-1 18
SARGGGQETQY TRBJ2-5 . TRBV20-1 11
ASMRTTQAFYEQF TRBJ2-1 . TRBV6-2/TRBV6-3 13
ARRVGTDTQY TRBJ2-3 . TRBV6-1 10
ASNQRSAGRNEQY TRBJ2-7 . TRBV12-3/TRBV12-4 13
SAGTGENYGYT TRBJ1-2 TRBD1 TRBV20-1 11
ASSYSMGTMNTEAF TRBJ1-1 . TRBV6-6 14
ASLQGFGSEQY TRBJ2-7 . TRBV6-1 11
AWSEGHYQPQH TRBJ1-5 . TRBV30 11
ASRREPTGGTDTQY TRBJ2-3 TRBD1 TRBV6-4 14
ASSIPRRDRGSYNEQF TRBJ2-1 TRBD1 TRBV2 16
ASSQERTGGDEQY TRBJ2-7 TRBD1 TRBV14 13
ASSDTGAGWAQH TRBJ1-5 TRBD1 TRBV6-1 12
AWSLHAGTNYGYT TRBJ1-2 . TRBV30 13
ASSSSRISTDTQY TRBJ2-3 . TRBV7-2 13
SAERSYEQY TRBJ2-7 . TRBV20-1 9